The present entry profiles one T cell receptor beta chain with its context. Its target is not known. This entry belongs to a study of shared clonotypes between healthy human individuals. Whole-study context: Researchers drew samples from two women and a few men aged 18 to 49. Study-level results: A small donor pool kept down the genetic and exposure-history diversity that was represented.

The CDR3 loop spans 15 amino acids. Germline-derived CDR1 and CDR2 are SGDLS and YYNGEE. The V and J ends lost 3 bases and 6 bases respectively, with 19 bases between them. The material for each subset, its genomic DNA, was split evenly across several immunoSEQ plates. How the authors handled the data: Filtering differed for immunoSEQ, which gave only junction sequences without quality scores. The table came from immunoSEQ multiplex PCR; TCRdb's copy has only in-frame clones and leaves some out. The V and J calls and clone size are taken from that table; D and trimming were inferred from the DNA. The sample comprises about 460,000 clones, roughly four fifths of which are singletons, and around 12% rests with the top ten.

The J gene is TRBJ2-7, the V gene TRBV9, with a tentative D call TRBD1 (5 bases). Sequencing input: PBMCs. This TCR was recovered from a middle-aged woman in good health. Some clones in this sample may be carry-over from other donors' samples. The CDR3 region is CASSAGGAGLGEQYF. Written as DNA, the CDR3 is TGTGCCAGCAGCGCAGGTGGGGCAGGCCTTGGCGAGCAGTACTTC.